This record looks at one T cell receptor beta chain sequence and its context. Its antigen is not identified. This specimen comes from a study of radiotherapy plus CTLA-4 blockade in lung cancer. Regarding the study as a whole: Interferon-beta and early blood T cell clone dynamics reportedly predicted response best.

CDR3 length: 12 residues. CDR1 and CDR2 from the germline V gene are SEHNR and FQNEAQ (reference sequence). Trimming shortened V by 4 bases and J by 2 bases, and 5 bases separated the two germline ends. The data were produced by immunoSEQ multiplex PCR, yet TCRdb's version contains in-frame clones alone and is incomplete. The table records 30,000 to 45,000 clones, around 70% of them present only once. The sequences come from peripheral blood, collected from a patient treated with radiotherapy plus ipilimumab. This clonotype was sampled from a human donor with non-small cell lung cancer who had stable disease on radiotherapy plus ipilimumab. The V and J genes are TRBV7-9 and TRBJ1-1, with no clear D. The CDR3 nucleotides read TGTGCCAGCAGCTCCTTCAACACTGAAGCTTTCTTT. Residues: CASSSFNTEAFF.